Each of the 3 T cell receptor beta chains below was sequenced from the same sample in a study of shared clonotypes between healthy human individuals. Repertoires were generated with immunoSEQ multiplex PCR, while TCRdb's copy carries only in-frame clones and drops some. Of 330,000 or so clones listed, 73% are singletons. Sequencing was performed on memory CD4+ T cells sorted from blood. The subset here: CD45RA-negative fraction. These receptors were taken from a man aged 30-40 years in good health.

This chain uses TRBV4-1 with TRBJ2-3; D is uncertain. V was cut by 4 bases and J by 6 bases, with 11 bases left in between. This CDR3 comprises 13 residues. Germline CDR1 is MGHRA and CDR2 is YSYEKL. The CDR3 protein is CASSPPDRDTQYF. CDR3 nucleotides: TGCGCCAGCAGCCCCCCGGACCGGGATACGCAGTATTTT.

As to this clone: Different DNA sequences within this sample yield the same CDR3. The genes are TRBV18 and TRBJ1-5, with 9 bases aligning to TRBD1. The ends lost 4 bases at V and 7 bases at J; junction bases unmatched: 2. CDR3 length equals 13 residues. The germline gives CDR1 KGHSH, CDR2 LQKENI. The CDR3: CASSRDREQPQHF. The CDR3 bases are TGTGCCAGCTCACGGGACAGGGAGCAGCCCCAGCATTTT. Together with reference TRBV18 and TRBJ1-5, the CDR3 gives the full variable domain: NAGVMQNPRHLVRRRGQEARLRCSPMKGHSHVYWYRQLPEEGLKFMVYLQKENIIDESGMPKERFSAEFPKEGPSILRIQQVVRGDSAAYFCASSRDREQPQHFGDGTRLSIL.

The V call is TRBV2, the J call TRBJ2-7; 9 positions agree with TRBD2. The CDR3 covers 15 residues. The trim removed 7 bases at V and 0 bases at J, leaving 7 bases unmatched. Germline V CDR1 and CDR2: SNHLY, FYNNEI. The CDR3 nucleotides read TGTGCCAGCAATCTAGAAGCGGGGGGCTCCTACGAGCAGTACTTC. Translated: CASNLEAGGSYEQYF.